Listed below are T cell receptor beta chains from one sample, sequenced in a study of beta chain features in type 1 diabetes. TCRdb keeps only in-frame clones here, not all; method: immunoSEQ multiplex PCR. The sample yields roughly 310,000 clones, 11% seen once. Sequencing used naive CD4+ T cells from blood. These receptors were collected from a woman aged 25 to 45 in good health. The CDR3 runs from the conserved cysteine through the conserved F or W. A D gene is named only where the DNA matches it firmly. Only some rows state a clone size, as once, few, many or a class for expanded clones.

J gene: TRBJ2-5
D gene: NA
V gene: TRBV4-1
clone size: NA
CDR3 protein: CASSQDYQARETQYF
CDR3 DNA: TGCGCCAGCAGCCAGGACTATCAAGCTAGGGAGACCCAGTACTTC

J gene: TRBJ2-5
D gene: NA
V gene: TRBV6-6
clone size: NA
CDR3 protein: CASSQDSGQTQYF
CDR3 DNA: TGTGCCAGCAGTCAGGACTCTGGTCAGACCCAGTACTTC

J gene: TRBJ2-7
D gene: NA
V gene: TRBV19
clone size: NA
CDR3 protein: CASGQLYEQYF
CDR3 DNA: TGTGCCAGCGGACAGCTCTACGAGCAGTACTTC

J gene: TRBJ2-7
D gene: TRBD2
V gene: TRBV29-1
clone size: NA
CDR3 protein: CSAAGTTINYEQYF
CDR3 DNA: TGCAGCGCCGCGGGGACTACTATCAACTACGAGCAGTACTTC

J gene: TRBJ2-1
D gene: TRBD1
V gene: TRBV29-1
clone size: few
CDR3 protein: CSVHRGRYNEQFF
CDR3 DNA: TGCAGCGTCCACAGGGGTCGGTACAATGAGCAGTTCTTC

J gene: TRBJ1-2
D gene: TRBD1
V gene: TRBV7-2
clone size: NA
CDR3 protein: CASSPGQDYGYTF
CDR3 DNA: TGTGCCAGCAGCCCGGGACAGGACTATGGCTACACCTTC

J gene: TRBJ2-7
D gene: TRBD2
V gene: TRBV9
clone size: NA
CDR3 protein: CASSVDVAGGIQYF
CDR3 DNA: TGTGCCAGCAGCGTAGACGTAGCGGGAGGTATACAGTACTTC

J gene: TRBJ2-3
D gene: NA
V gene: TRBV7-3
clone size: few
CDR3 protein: CASSLMGVRTTDTQYF
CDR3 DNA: TGTGCCAGCAGCTTAATGGGAGTTAGGACCACAGATACGCAGTATTTT

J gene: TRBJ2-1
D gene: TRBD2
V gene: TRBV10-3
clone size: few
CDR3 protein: CAISAGLAGVRNEQFF
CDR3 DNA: TGTGCCATCAGTGCGGGACTAGCGGGAGTTAGGAATGAGCAGTTCTTC

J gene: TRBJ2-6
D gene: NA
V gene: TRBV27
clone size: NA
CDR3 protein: CASMESGVAANVLTF
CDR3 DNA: TGTGCCAGCATGGAATCCGGGGTCGCGGCCAACGTCCTGACTTTC

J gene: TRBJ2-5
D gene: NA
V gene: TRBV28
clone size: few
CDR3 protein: CASILKEHAGTQYF
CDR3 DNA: TGTGCCAGCATTCTCAAGGAGCACGCGGGGACCCAGTACTTC

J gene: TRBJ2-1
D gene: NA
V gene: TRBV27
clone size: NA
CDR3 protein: CASSLGGNRNEQFF
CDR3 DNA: TGTGCCAGCAGTTTAGGCGGGAACCGCAATGAGCAGTTCTTC

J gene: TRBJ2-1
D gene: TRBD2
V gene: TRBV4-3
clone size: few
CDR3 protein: CASSRTSGSYNEQFF
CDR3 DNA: TGCGCCAGCAGCCGAACTAGCGGGAGTTACAATGAGCAGTTCTTC

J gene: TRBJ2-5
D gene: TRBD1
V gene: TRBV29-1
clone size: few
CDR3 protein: CSVEWTGKFQETQYF
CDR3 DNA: TGCAGCGTTGAATGGACAGGGAAGTTCCAAGAGACCCAGTACTTC

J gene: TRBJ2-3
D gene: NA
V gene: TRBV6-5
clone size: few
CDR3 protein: CASSYSPRINTDTQYF
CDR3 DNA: TGTGCCAGCAGTTACTCTCCGCGCATCAACACAGATACGCAGTATTTT

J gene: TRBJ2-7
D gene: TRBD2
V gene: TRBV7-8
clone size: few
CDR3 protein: CASRRTSGRAVMSYEQYF
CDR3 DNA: TGTGCCAGCAGACGGACTAGCGGGAGGGCCGTTATGTCCTACGAGCAGTACTTC

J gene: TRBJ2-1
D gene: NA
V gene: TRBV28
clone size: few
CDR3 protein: CASSFTRGQFF
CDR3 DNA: TGTGCCAGCAGTTTTACCAGGGGCCAGTTCTTC

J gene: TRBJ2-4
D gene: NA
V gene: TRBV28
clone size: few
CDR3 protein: CASSYPRGSKNIQYF
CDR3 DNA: TGTGCCAGCAGTTACCCACGGGGGAGCAAAAACATTCAGTACTTC

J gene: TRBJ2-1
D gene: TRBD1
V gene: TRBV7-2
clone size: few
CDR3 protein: CASSLTGTGRFDEQFF
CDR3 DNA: TGTGCCAGCAGCCTCACCGGGACAGGGAGGTTCGATGAGCAGTTCTTC

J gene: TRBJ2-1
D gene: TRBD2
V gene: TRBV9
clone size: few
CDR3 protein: CASSVGDSGGGDEQFF
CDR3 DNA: TGTGCCAGCAGCGTAGGGGATAGCGGGGGTGGGGATGAGCAGTTCTTC

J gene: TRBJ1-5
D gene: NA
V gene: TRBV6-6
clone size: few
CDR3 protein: CASSWGEGPSNQPQHF
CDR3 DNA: TGTGCCAGCTCTTGGGGGGAGGGGCCTAGCAATCAGCCCCAGCATTTT

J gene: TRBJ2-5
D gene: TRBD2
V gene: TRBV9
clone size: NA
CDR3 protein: CASSVATSGDQETQYF
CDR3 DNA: TGTGCCAGCAGCGTAGCAACTAGCGGGGACCAAGAGACCCAGTACTTC

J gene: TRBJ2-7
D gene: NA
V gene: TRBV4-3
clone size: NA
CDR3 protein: CASSQEYGSGDHYEQYF
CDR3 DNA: TGCGCCAGCAGCCAAGAATACGGATCAGGGGACCACTACGAGCAGTACTTC

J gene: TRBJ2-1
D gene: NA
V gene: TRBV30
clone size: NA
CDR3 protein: CAWSAQTDNEQFF
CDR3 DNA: TGTGCCTGGAGTGCCCAGACAGACAATGAGCAGTTCTTC

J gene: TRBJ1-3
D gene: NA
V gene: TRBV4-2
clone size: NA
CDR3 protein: CASSREATVSGNTIYF
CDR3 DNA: TGTGCCAGCAGTCGAGAAGCGACGGTCTCTGGAAACACCATATATTTT

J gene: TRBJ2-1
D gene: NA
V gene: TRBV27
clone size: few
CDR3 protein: CASSQVTRVYYEQFF
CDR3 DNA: TGTGCCAGCAGCCAAGTGACTAGAGTCTACTATGAGCAGTTCTTC

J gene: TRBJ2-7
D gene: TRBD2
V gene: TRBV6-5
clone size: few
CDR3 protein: CASTKTGGYEQYF
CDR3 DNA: TGTGCCAGCACCAAAACGGGGGGCTACGAGCAGTACTTC

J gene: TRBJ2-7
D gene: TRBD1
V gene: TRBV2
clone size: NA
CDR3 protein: CASDTGGPVHEQYF
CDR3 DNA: TGTGCCAGCGATACAGGGGGCCCAGTCCACGAGCAGTACTTC

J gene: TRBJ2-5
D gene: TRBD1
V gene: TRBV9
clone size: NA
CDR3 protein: CASSGPTGGKETQYF
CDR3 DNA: TGTGCCAGCAGCGGCCCCACAGGGGGCAAGGAGACCCAGTACTTC

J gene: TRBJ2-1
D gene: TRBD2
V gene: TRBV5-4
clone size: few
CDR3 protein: CASGLAGVNEQFF
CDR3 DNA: TGTGCCAGCGGGCTAGCGGGAGTTAATGAGCAGTTCTTC

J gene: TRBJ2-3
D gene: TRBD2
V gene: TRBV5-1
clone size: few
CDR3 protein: CASRTSATDTQYF
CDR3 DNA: TGCGCCAGCAGAACTAGCGCCACAGATACGCAGTATTTT

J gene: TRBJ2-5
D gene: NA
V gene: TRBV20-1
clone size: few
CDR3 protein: CSAVGGETQYF
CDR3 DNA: TGCAGTGCAGTCGGCGGGGAGACCCAGTACTTC

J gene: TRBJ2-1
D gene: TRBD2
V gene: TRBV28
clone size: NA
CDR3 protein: CASSTRTSGPRKGYNEQFF
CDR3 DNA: TGTGCCAGCAGTACCCGGACTAGCGGGCCCCGGAAGGGATACAATGAGCAGTTCTTC

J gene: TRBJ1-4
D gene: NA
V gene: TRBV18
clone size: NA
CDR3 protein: CASSFGGVDEKLFF
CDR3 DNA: TGTGCCAGCTCCTTCGGGGGAGTAGATGAAAAACTGTTTTTT

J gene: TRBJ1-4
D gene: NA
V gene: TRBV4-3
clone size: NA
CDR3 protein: CASSQDSVRANEKLFF
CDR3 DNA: TGCGCCAGCAGCCAAGATTCCGTCCGGGCTAATGAAAAACTGTTTTTT

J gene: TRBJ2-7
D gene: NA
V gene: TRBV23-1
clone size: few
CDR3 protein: CASSLKTGFSYEQYF
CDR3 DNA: TGCGCCAGCAGCCTCAAGACAGGCTTCTCCTACGAGCAGTACTTC

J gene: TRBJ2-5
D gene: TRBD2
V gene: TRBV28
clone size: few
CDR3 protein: CASSPGGLGKETQYF
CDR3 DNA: TGTGCCAGCAGTCCGGGGGGACTAGGGAAAGAGACCCAGTACTTC

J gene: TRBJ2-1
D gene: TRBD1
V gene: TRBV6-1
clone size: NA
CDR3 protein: CASSDNRGWYNEQFF
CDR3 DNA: TGTGCCAGCAGTGACAACAGGGGTTGGTACAATGAGCAGTTCTTC

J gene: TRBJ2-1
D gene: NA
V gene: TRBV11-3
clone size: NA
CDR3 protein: CASSGQGSANEQFF
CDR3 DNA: TGTGCCAGCAGCGGGCAGGGGTCGGCCAATGAGCAGTTCTTC

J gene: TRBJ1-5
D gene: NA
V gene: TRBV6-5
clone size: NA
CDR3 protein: CASSELGGQPQHF
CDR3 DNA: TGTGCCAGCAGTGAACTCGGTGGTCAGCCCCAGCATTTT

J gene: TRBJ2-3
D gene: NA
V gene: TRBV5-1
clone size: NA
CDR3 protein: CASSLASPTDTQYF
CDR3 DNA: TGCGCCAGCAGCTTGGCTAGCCCCACAGATACGCAGTATTTT

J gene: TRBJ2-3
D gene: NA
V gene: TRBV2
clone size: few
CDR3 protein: CATKLEAGSTDTQYF
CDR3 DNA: TGTGCCACCAAGCTAGAGGCGGGGAGCACAGATACGCAGTATTTT

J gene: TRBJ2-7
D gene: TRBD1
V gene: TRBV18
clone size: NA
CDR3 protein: CASSRTGSLYYEQYF
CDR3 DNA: TGTGCCAGCTCCCGGACAGGGTCCCTCTACTACGAGCAGTACTTC

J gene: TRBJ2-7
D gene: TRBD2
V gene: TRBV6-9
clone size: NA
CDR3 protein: CASLTGTRNYEQYF
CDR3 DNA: TGTGCCAGCTTGACGGGGACTAGAAACTACGAGCAGTACTTC

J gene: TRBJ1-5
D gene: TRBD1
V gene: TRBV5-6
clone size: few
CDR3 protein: CASSYRDRTGQPQHF
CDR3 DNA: TGTGCCAGCAGCTACCGGGACCGGACAGGCCAGCCCCAGCATTTT

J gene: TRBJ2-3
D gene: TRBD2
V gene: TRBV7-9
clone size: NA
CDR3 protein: CASSLVPGGRTDTQYF
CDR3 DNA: TGTGCCAGCAGCTTAGTTCCGGGAGGACGCACAGATACGCAGTATTTT